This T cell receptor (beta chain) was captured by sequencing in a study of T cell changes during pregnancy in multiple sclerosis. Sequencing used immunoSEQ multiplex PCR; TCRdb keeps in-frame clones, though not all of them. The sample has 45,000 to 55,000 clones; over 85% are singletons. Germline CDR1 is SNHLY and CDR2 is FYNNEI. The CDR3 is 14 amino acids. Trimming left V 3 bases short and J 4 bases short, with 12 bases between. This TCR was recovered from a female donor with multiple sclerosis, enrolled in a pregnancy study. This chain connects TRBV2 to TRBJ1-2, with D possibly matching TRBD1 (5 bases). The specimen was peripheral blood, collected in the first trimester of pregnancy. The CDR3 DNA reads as TGTGCCAGCAGTGATCGGACATTCCCCTATGGCTACACCTTC. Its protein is CASSDRTFPYGYTF.